These 19 T cell receptor beta chains originate from one sample sequenced in a study of T-cell reconstitution after alpha-beta-depleted transplantation in children. Construction of the TCRbeta library involved unique molecular identifiers. TCRdb processed the PCR reads anew with MiXCR; each CDR3 protein has one entry. The sample has hundreds of thousands of distinct CDR3 sequences, about a sixth seen once. Here the sequenced sample was PBMCs, mostly from graft donor cells, taken 360 days after TCRalphabeta/CD19-depleted stem cell transplant. These receptor sequences come from a boy under two years old who had a stem cell transplant for Wiskott-Aldrich syndrome, so the T cells may come from the graft donor.

The chain combines TRBV5-1 with TRBJ2-3; 9 nucleotides match TRBD2. The CDR3 has 16 residues. V trimming: 1 base; J trimming: 4 bases; junction bases outside the gene matches: 7. Germline lookup yields CDR1 SGHRS and CDR2 YFSETQ. The CDR3 region is CASSLSVAGGPDTQYF. The CDR3 bases are TGCGCCAGCAGCTTGAGTGTTGCGGGAGGGCCAGATACGCAGTATTTT. Looking up the rest from reference TRBV5-1 and TRBJ2-3 gives the full variable domain: KAGVTQTPRYLIKTRGQQVTLSCSPISGHRSVSWYQQTPGQGLQFLFEYFSETQRNKGNFPGRFSGRQFSNSRSEMNVSTLELGDSALYLCASSLSVAGGPDTQYFGPGTRLTVL.

This clonotype turned up a few times. J is TRBJ2-3 and V is TRBV24-1; D uncertain. Germline CDR1 and CDR2: KGHDR and SFDVKD. The length of the CDR3 is 17 residues. Between the trimmed V and J ends, which lost 3 bases and 6 bases, there was a span of 21 bases. CDR3 loop: CATSDLSGSAQTDTQYF. The DNA for the CDR3 is TGTGCCACCAGTGATCTCTCCGGGTCTGCCCAAACGGATACGCAGTATTTT.

As for this clonotype: A much larger clonotype is one base distant, so this may be a read error. This sequence joins TRBV29-1 and TRBJ2-7; 11 bases are a match to TRBD2. This CDR3 is 16 amino acids long. Germline CDR1 SQVTM, CDR2 ANQGSEA. DNA of the CDR3: TGCAGCGTCTCGGGAGTCCGACTAGCGGGATCCTACAAGCAGTACTTC. This translates into CSVSGVRLAGSYKQYF.

This clonotype was recorded many times. The CDR3 nucleotides read TGTGCCAGCACCCGCGGGGGGGCCTACAATGAGCAGTTCTTC. Its protein is CASTRGGAYNEQFF. The rearrangement links TRBV12-3 or TRBV12-4 to TRBJ2-1; 9 bases fit TRBD2. V shed 7 bases and J 2 bases; nucleotides not matched to a gene: 3. This CDR3 comprises 14 residues.

This chain joins TRBV12-3 or TRBV12-4 and TRBJ2-5; a possible D gene is TRBD2 (5 bases). The CDR3 is 12 residues long. V was clipped by 5 bases and J by 4 bases, with 8 bases between them. The DNA of the CDR3 is TGTGCCAGCAGTATGGACTCAGAGACCCAGTACTTC. The encoded protein is CASSMDSETQYF.

This clonotype was counted only a few times. The V gene is TRBV12-3 or TRBV12-4, the J gene TRBJ2-2, with 7 bases that match TRBD1. The CDR3 has 15 amino acids. V was clipped by 6 bases and J by 1 base; unmatched bases: 5. CDR3: CASRTRQGNTGELFF. For the CDR3, the DNA is TGTGCCAGCAGAACGAGACAGGGGAACACCGGGGAGCTGTTTTTT.

The chain uses TRBV11-2 and TRBJ2-3; no definite D call. CDR1 and CDR2 (germline): SGHAT, FQNNGV. V was trimmed by 3 bases and J by 2 bases, leaving 15 bases between them. This CDR3 has 16 amino acids. CDR3 nucleotide sequence: TGTGCCAGCAGCTTTACAGCTGGCGGATACACAGATACGCAGTATTTT. The encoded protein is CASSFTAGGYTDTQYF.

The sample holds a few counts of this clonotype. The V call is TRBV28, the J call TRBJ2-5, with D perhaps matching TRBD2 (6 bases). There are 17 residues in the CDR3. Germline lookup yields CDR1 MDHEN and CDR2 SYDVKM. Trimming cost V 3 bases and J 0 bases, with 17 bases left between them. The CDR3 DNA reads TGTGCCAGCAGTTTTTCCCGACTAGAACGTTACCAAGAGACCCAGTACTTC. Translating gives CASSFSRLERYQETQYF.

The chain uses TRBV6-7 and TRBJ2-3, with TRBD1 identical over 7 bases. TRBV6-7 is an open reading frame, and its role is uncertain. The length of the CDR3 is 14 residues. Trimming took 6 bases from V and 4 from J; bases not matched to a gene: 7. Written as DNA, the CDR3 is TGTGCCAGCAGCCCACGGACAGGTCCAGATACGCAGTATTTT. Translated: CASSPRTGPDTQYF.

This clonotype showed up just a few times. The rearrangement joins TRBV10-3 to TRBJ2-3; TRBD1 or TRBD2 may be the D gene (7 bases each). The length of the CDR3 is 16 residues. Germline-derived CDR1 and CDR2 are ENHRY and SYGVKD. With 7 bases removed from V and 2 bases from J, the gap between germline ends came to 19 bases. The CDR3 reads CAINGGGGPFTDTQYF. The CDR3 DNA reads as TGTGCCATCAACGGGGGAGGGGGCCCCTTCACAGATACGCAGTATTTT.

V is TRBV12-3 or TRBV12-4 and J is TRBJ1-5; D uncertain. CDR3 length: 12 amino acids. The V end was cut by 4 bases, the J end by 7 bases, with 8 bases between. As DNA, the CDR3 is TGTGCCAGCAGTTCCCAGTGGCAGCCCCAGCATTTT. Its protein product is CASSSQWQPQHF.

This clonotype was counted at least ten times. This chain joins TRBV21-1 and TRBJ2-5; the D segment call TRBD2 is taken from the table without a DNA check. TRBV21-1 is a pseudogene locus. The CDR3 is made up of 17 amino acids. In DNA form, the CDR3 reads TGTGCCAGCGCTCTGTCAGGTGGGGGAGGTGGCGAAGAGACCCAGTACTTC. Amino acid sequence: CASALSGGGGGEETQYF.

This clonotype has more than one count but fewer than ten. The genes are TRBV5-4 and TRBJ1-1, with TRBD1 matching 7 bases. This CDR3 has 14 amino acids. Per the germline V gene, CDR1 is SGHNT and CDR2 is YYREEE (reference sequence). V gave up 3 bases and J gave up 1 base; unmatched junction bases: 3. For the CDR3, the DNA is TGTGCCAGCAGCTCGGGACAGAGGAACACTGAAGCTTTCTTT. Protein product: CASSSGQRNTEAFF.

The chain joins TRBV24-1 to TRBJ2-3, with no clear D. Germline V gives CDR1 KGHDR, CDR2 SFDVKD. V gave up 5 bases and J gave up 4 bases, with 21 bases separating them. There are 17 residues in the CDR3. The CDR3 spells CATSGPKRVPYADTQYF. Here the CDR3 DNA reads TGTGCCACCAGTGGCCCCAAAAGGGTTCCCTACGCAGATACGCAGTATTTT.

In its sample, this clonotype was seen a few times. The rearrangement links TRBV4-1 to TRBJ2-3, with TRBD2 identical over 12 bases. This CDR3 contains 19 residues. In germline, CDR1 is MGHRA, CDR2 YSYEKL. V lost 0 bases, J lost 0 bases, and 7 bases stayed unmatched. The CDR3 protein is CASSQEVSGTSGSTDTQYF. The CDR3 bases are TGCGCCAGCAGCCAAGAGGTCTCCGGGACTAGCGGGAGCACAGATACGCAGTATTTT.

This clonotype was seen a handful of times. The rearrangement joins TRBV4-3 to TRBJ2-4; 9 nucleotides agree with TRBD1. Germline values: CDR1 LGHNA, CDR2 YSLEER. J was trimmed by 5 bases and V by 0 bases; bases with no gene match: 14. CDR3 size: 19 residues. CDR3 protein: CASSQERGQGAGNENIQYF. CDR3 DNA sequence: TGCGCCAGCAGCCAAGAAAGGGGACAGGGTGCGGGAAATGAAAACATTCAGTACTTC.

The rearrangement uses TRBV20-1 and TRBJ2-1; D call uncertain. The CDR3 loop spans 12 amino acids. V was clipped by 6 bases and J by 5 bases, with 11 bases between them. CDR1 and CDR2 from the germline V gene are DFQATT and SNEGSKA (reference sequence). In DNA form, the CDR3 reads TGCAGTGCCCTGTCCCTGCACAATGAGCAGTTCTTC. This encodes CSALSLHNEQFF.

In its sample, this clonotype was seen a few times. The chain has TRBV5-1 and TRBJ2-1, with 7 bases that match TRBD2. Germline CDR1 is SGHRS and CDR2 is YFSETQ. The V gene end was trimmed by 3 bases and the J gene end by 4 bases; junction bases not matched to a gene: 7. CDR3 length: 15 residues. The CDR3 protein is CASSSGLGRYNEQFF. The CDR3 DNA reads TGCGCCAGCAGCTCCGGACTAGGTCGGTACAATGAGCAGTTCTTC.

The V and J genes are TRBV5-1 and TRBJ2-2; possible D gene TRBD2, 5 bases. The length of the CDR3 is 13 residues. Germline V gene lookup returns CDR1 SGHRS and CDR2 YFSETQ. V lost 3 bases to trimming and J lost 7 bases, with 10 bases between them. CDR3 in DNA: TGCGCCAGCAGCTACACCGCGGGCGGGGAGCTGTTTTTT. Encoded protein: CASSYTAGGELFF. Variable domain in full (rest from reference TRBV5-1 and TRBJ2-2): KAGVTQTPRYLIKTRGQQVTLSCSPISGHRSVSWYQQTPGQGLQFLFEYFSETQRNKGNFPGRFSGRQFSNSRSEMNVSTLELGDSALYLCASSYTAGGELFFGEGSRLTVL.